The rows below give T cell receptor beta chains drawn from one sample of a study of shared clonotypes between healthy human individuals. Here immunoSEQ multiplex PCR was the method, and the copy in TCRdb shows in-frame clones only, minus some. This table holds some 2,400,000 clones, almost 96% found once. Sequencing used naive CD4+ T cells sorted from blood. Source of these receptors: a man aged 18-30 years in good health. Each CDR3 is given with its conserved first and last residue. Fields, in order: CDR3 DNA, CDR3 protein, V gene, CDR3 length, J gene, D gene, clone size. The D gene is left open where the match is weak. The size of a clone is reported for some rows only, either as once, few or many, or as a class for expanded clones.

CDR3nt: TGTGCCAGCAGTCCCTCCGGGGGCTTCGGGGCCCAGTACTTC
CDR3aa: CASSPSGGFGAQYF
v_gene: TRBV5-4
len: 14
j_gene: TRBJ2-5
d_gene: .
abundance: once

CDR3nt: TGTGCCAGCAGCTCGGGACAGGAGAATGAAAAACTGTTTTTT
CDR3aa: CASSSGQENEKLFF
v_gene: TRBV7-9
len: 14
j_gene: TRBJ1-4
d_gene: TRBD1
abundance: .

CDR3nt: TGTGCCAGCAGTTACTACCCGGACGGTTCCGGGGAGCTGTTTTTT
CDR3aa: CASSYYPDGSGELFF
v_gene: TRBV6-5
len: 15
j_gene: TRBJ2-2
d_gene: .
abundance: .

CDR3nt: TGCGCCAGCAGCTTGGCTATGGGCCTGGGCACTGAAGCTTTCTTT
CDR3aa: CASSLAMGLGTEAFF
v_gene: TRBV5-1
len: 15
j_gene: TRBJ1-1
d_gene: .
abundance: .

CDR3nt: TGTGCCAGCAGTTACGTCAGACGGACAAATTCACCCCTCCACTTT
CDR3aa: CASSYVRRTNSPLHF
v_gene: TRBV6-5
len: 15
j_gene: TRBJ1-6
d_gene: .
abundance: .

CDR3nt: TGTGCCAGTAGTACGACTGGTAGCAATCAGCCCCAGCATTTT
CDR3aa: CASSTTGSNQPQHF
v_gene: TRBV19
len: 14
j_gene: TRBJ1-5
d_gene: .
abundance: .

CDR3nt: TGTGCCAGCAGTCCACTGACAGGGGGGTTTAACTATGGCTACACCTTC
CDR3aa: CASSPLTGGFNYGYTF
v_gene: TRBV27
len: 16
j_gene: TRBJ1-2
d_gene: TRBD1
abundance: .

CDR3nt: TGTGCCAGCAGCGAGTACAACAGTCTCTACGAGCAGTACTTC
CDR3aa: CASSEYNSLYEQYF
v_gene: TRBV7-2
len: 14
j_gene: TRBJ2-7
d_gene: .
abundance: .

CDR3nt: TGTGCCAGCAGCACCACAGGGAACCCTCTCTCTGGCTACACCTTC
CDR3aa: CASSTTGNPLSGYTF
v_gene: TRBV7-2
len: 15
j_gene: TRBJ1-2
d_gene: .
abundance: .

CDR3nt: TGTGCCATCGGGGGGGTGACAGGGGAGACTCCCTACGAGCAGTACTTC
CDR3aa: CAIGGVTGETPYEQYF
v_gene: TRBV10-3
len: 16
j_gene: TRBJ2-7
d_gene: .
abundance: .

CDR3nt: TGTGCCAGCAGGTTACAGGGGACCCCAGGGGAGCAGTACTTC
CDR3aa: CASRLQGTPGEQYF
v_gene: TRBV28
len: 14
j_gene: TRBJ2-7
d_gene: TRBD1
abundance: .

CDR3nt: TGTGCCAGCAGCCCCGACCCCACTCCCTACGAGCAGTACTTC
CDR3aa: CASSPDPTPYEQYF
v_gene: TRBV9
len: 14
j_gene: TRBJ2-7
d_gene: .
abundance: .

CDR3nt: TGTGCTAGTGCCCTCGGAGGGAGCGCAATATATGGCTACACCTTC
CDR3aa: CASALGGSAIYGYTF
v_gene: TRBV12-5
len: 15
j_gene: TRBJ1-2
d_gene: .
abundance: .

CDR3nt: TGCAGTGGCGTGGGGGATACGCAGTATTTT
CDR3aa: CSGVGDTQYF
v_gene: TRBV20-1
len: 10
j_gene: TRBJ2-3
d_gene: .
abundance: once

CDR3nt: TGTGCCAGCAGCCTAGGACTAGTGACTAACTACGAGCAGTACTTC
CDR3aa: CASSLGLVTNYEQYF
v_gene: TRBV5-4
len: 15
j_gene: TRBJ2-7
d_gene: TRBD2
abundance: .

CDR3nt: TGCGCCAGCAGCCAGGCAGAAGCGGGAACCCACGAGCAGTACTTC
CDR3aa: CASSQAEAGTHEQYF
v_gene: TRBV5-1
len: 15
j_gene: TRBJ2-7
d_gene: TRBD2
abundance: .

CDR3nt: TGTGCCAGCTCCCGTCCGGAGGACACTGAAGCTTTCTTT
CDR3aa: CASSRPEDTEAFF
v_gene: TRBV25-1
len: 13
j_gene: TRBJ1-1
d_gene: .
abundance: .

CDR3nt: TGTGCCAGTTCAGAGTTGGGCTACACCGGGGAGCTGTTTTTT
CDR3aa: CASSELGYTGELFF
v_gene: TRBV25-1
len: 14
j_gene: TRBJ2-2
d_gene: .
abundance: .

CDR3nt: TGTGCCAGCAGGCCAGGCTCCTACAATGAGCAGTTCTTC
CDR3aa: CASRPGSYNEQFF
v_gene: TRBV7-2
len: 13
j_gene: TRBJ2-1
d_gene: .
abundance: .

CDR3nt: TGTGCCAGCAGCGCAGGGACAGCCTATGGCTACACCTTC
CDR3aa: CASSAGTAYGYTF
v_gene: TRBV9
len: 13
j_gene: TRBJ1-2
d_gene: TRBD1
abundance: .

CDR3nt: TGCGCCAGCAGCTTGGCCTCAGTGAACACCGGGGAGCTGTTTTTT
CDR3aa: CASSLASVNTGELFF
v_gene: TRBV5-1
len: 15
j_gene: TRBJ2-2
d_gene: .
abundance: .

CDR3nt: TGTGCCTGGAGAGGAGGGGGCGGGAATTCACCCCTCCACTTT
CDR3aa: CAWRGGGGNSPLHF
v_gene: TRBV30
len: 14
j_gene: TRBJ1-6
d_gene: TRBD1
abundance: .

CDR3nt: TGTGCCAGCAGCGCCCCCCCAGGCAGGGGGTCTTCGTGGGGCTACACCTTC
CDR3aa: CASSAPPGRGSSWGYTF
v_gene: TRBV9
len: 17
j_gene: TRBJ1-2
d_gene: TRBD1
abundance: .

CDR3nt: TGTGCCTGGAGTCTGGACAGGGGGACCGGCTACACCTTC
CDR3aa: CAWSLDRGTGYTF
v_gene: TRBV30
len: 13
j_gene: TRBJ1-2
d_gene: TRBD1
abundance: .

CDR3nt: TGTGCCAGCAGTTACTCTCTCCCAGGGCAGTACGAGCAGTACTTC
CDR3aa: CASSYSLPGQYEQYF
v_gene: TRBV6-5
len: 15
j_gene: TRBJ2-7
d_gene: .
abundance: once

CDR3nt: TGTGCCAGCAGCCCCAACTATAATTCACCCCTCCACTTT
CDR3aa: CASSPNYNSPLHF
v_gene: TRBV7-3
len: 13
j_gene: TRBJ1-6
d_gene: .
abundance: few

CDR3nt: TGTGCCAGCAGCTTTGATAACGGCGCCAGAAAAGGCAATCAGCCCCAGCATTTT
CDR3aa: CASSFDNGARKGNQPQHF
v_gene: TRBV7-2
len: 18
j_gene: TRBJ1-5
d_gene: .
abundance: .

CDR3nt: TGTGCCAGCAGCCTTTCCTCTAAACCGCGGGGAAAACTGTTTTTT
CDR3aa: CASSLSSKPRGKLFF
v_gene: TRBV7-9
len: 15
j_gene: TRBJ1-4
d_gene: .
abundance: .

CDR3nt: TGTGCCAGCAGTTTCGATGGGGGGTCTAATGAAAAACTGTTTTTT
CDR3aa: CASSFDGGSNEKLFF
v_gene: TRBV28
len: 15
j_gene: TRBJ1-4
d_gene: .
abundance: .

CDR3nt: TGTGCCAGCAGCGAGGCGCTAGCGGGGGCTAGCACAGATACGCAGTATTTT
CDR3aa: CASSEALAGASTDTQYF
v_gene: TRBV9
len: 17
j_gene: TRBJ2-3
d_gene: TRBD2
abundance: .

CDR3nt: TGTGCCAGCAGGGACGGAGCCTATAATTCACCCCTCCACTTT
CDR3aa: CASRDGAYNSPLHF
v_gene: TRBV28
len: 14
j_gene: TRBJ1-6
d_gene: .
abundance: .

CDR3nt: TGTGCCAGCTCACCGCGGACAGGGGGCTCGAGCTCCTACGAGCAGTACTTC
CDR3aa: CASSPRTGGSSSYEQYF
v_gene: TRBV18
len: 17
j_gene: TRBJ2-7
d_gene: TRBD1
abundance: .

CDR3nt: TGCGCCAGCAGCCTCTTTTTGGTAGCGGGGGGTGAGACCCAGTACTTC
CDR3aa: CASSLFLVAGGETQYF
v_gene: TRBV5-1
len: 16
j_gene: TRBJ2-5
d_gene: TRBD2
abundance: .

CDR3nt: TGCAGTGCCCTTTACAATGAGCAGTTCTTC
CDR3aa: CSALYNEQFF
v_gene: TRBV20-1
len: 10
j_gene: TRBJ2-1
d_gene: .
abundance: .

CDR3nt: TGCGCCAGCAGCGGTGTAGGAGGGAGAAATGAGCAGTTCTTC
CDR3aa: CASSGVGGRNEQFF
v_gene: TRBV5-1
len: 14
j_gene: TRBJ2-1
d_gene: .
abundance: .

CDR3nt: TGTGCCAGCAGCCCGCAAGCAAGGGAAACCGGGGAGCTGTTTTTT
CDR3aa: CASSPQARETGELFF
v_gene: TRBV7-2
len: 15
j_gene: TRBJ2-2
d_gene: .
abundance: .

CDR3nt: TGCAGTGCTAGGTACATCTACGGCTACACCTTC
CDR3aa: CSARYIYGYTF
v_gene: TRBV20-1
len: 11
j_gene: TRBJ1-2
d_gene: .
abundance: .

CDR3nt: TGTGCCAGCAGCCCACACACTAGAACCTACAATGAGCAGTTCTTC
CDR3aa: CASSPHTRTYNEQFF
v_gene: TRBV9
len: 15
j_gene: TRBJ2-1
d_gene: .
abundance: .

CDR3nt: TGTGCCAGCAGCCCCCAGGGGCACGGTTCACCCCTCCACTTT
CDR3aa: CASSPQGHGSPLHF
v_gene: TRBV2
len: 14
j_gene: TRBJ1-6
d_gene: .
abundance: .

CDR3nt: TGCGCCAGCAGCCAAGGAAGGAAGGCAGGGACTTCCGAGCAGTACTTC
CDR3aa: CASSQGRKAGTSEQYF
v_gene: TRBV4-1
len: 16
j_gene: TRBJ2-7
d_gene: .
abundance: .

CDR3nt: TGTGCCAGCAGCTTAGACGTGCACACCGGGGAGCTGTTTTTT
CDR3aa: CASSLDVHTGELFF
v_gene: TRBV7-9
len: 14
j_gene: TRBJ2-2
d_gene: .
abundance: .

CDR3nt: TGCGCCAGCAGCTTGGCCGTGGTTGGCACTGAAGCTTTCTTT
CDR3aa: CASSLAVVGTEAFF
v_gene: TRBV5-1
len: 14
j_gene: TRBJ1-1
d_gene: .
abundance: .

CDR3nt: TGCGCCAGCAGCCAGAGGACAGCCAACACTGAAGCTTTCTTT
CDR3aa: CASSQRTANTEAFF
v_gene: TRBV4-3
len: 14
j_gene: TRBJ1-1
d_gene: .
abundance: .

CDR3nt: TGTGCCTGGCAAGCAACCAGACATGACACCGGGGAGCTGTTTTTT
CDR3aa: CAWQATRHDTGELFF
v_gene: TRBV30
len: 15
j_gene: TRBJ2-2
d_gene: .
abundance: .

CDR3nt: TGTGCCAGCAGCCCCGGCGCTAGCGGGACATACCAAGAGACCCAGTACTTC
CDR3aa: CASSPGASGTYQETQYF
v_gene: TRBV7-9
len: 17
j_gene: TRBJ2-5
d_gene: TRBD2
abundance: .

CDR3nt: TGTGCCACCACCCTCAGGGGGACGACTGAAGCTTTCTTT
CDR3aa: CATTLRGTTEAFF
v_gene: TRBV19
len: 13
j_gene: TRBJ1-1
d_gene: TRBD1
abundance: .

CDR3nt: TGTGCCAGCAGCCAATCAGCCGAGGCCGTGAGGACCCAGTACTTC
CDR3aa: CASSQSAEAVRTQYF
v_gene: TRBV16
len: 15
j_gene: TRBJ2-5
d_gene: .
abundance: .

CDR3nt: TGTGCCAGTGCCTCTTTTTCGTGGACTCCCACTAGCACAGATACGCAGTATTTT
CDR3aa: CASASFSWTPTSTDTQYF
v_gene: TRBV19
len: 18
j_gene: TRBJ2-3
d_gene: .
abundance: .

CDR3nt: TGTGCCAGCAGACCCGGGTCGAACTCCTACGAGCAGTACTTC
CDR3aa: CASRPGSNSYEQYF
v_gene: TRBV7-2
len: 14
j_gene: TRBJ2-7
d_gene: .
abundance: .

CDR3nt: TGTGCCAGCAGGCCATGGGGCACTGAAGCTTTCTTT
CDR3aa: CASRPWGTEAFF
v_gene: TRBV28
len: 12
j_gene: TRBJ1-1
d_gene: .
abundance: .

CDR3nt: TGTGCCAGCAGTTGGGGACAGGGACCATATGAAAAACTGTTTTTT
CDR3aa: CASSWGQGPYEKLFF
v_gene: TRBV6-5
len: 15
j_gene: TRBJ1-4
d_gene: TRBD1
abundance: .

CDR3nt: TGTGCCAGCTCACCAAGAGAAGCCCAAAACACTGAAGCTTTCTTT
CDR3aa: CASSPREAQNTEAFF
v_gene: TRBV18
len: 15
j_gene: TRBJ1-1
d_gene: .
abundance: .